This T cell receptor (beta chain) is from a study of blood T cell repertoires in COVID-19. Study-level information: Acute and convalescent COVID-19 samples came from the United States, Italy and Spain. In each case, the material was cDNA or gDNA derived from T cells, B-cell-depleted T cells, or PBMCs.

Study processing details: Quantification of nucleated cells was approximated via reference gene primer amplification. Clones were sequenced by immunoSEQ multiplex PCR, and TCRdb holds only the in-frame ones, with some missing. The V and J calls and clone size come from that table; D and trimming were worked out from the DNA. The sample carries under 200,000 clones, approximately 84% recorded once. V was trimmed by 5 bases and J by 2 bases, leaving 10 bases between them. The germline V gene encodes CDR1 KGHSH and CDR2 LQKENI. CDR3 length: 15 residues. This TCR derives from a man aged 18 to 29 with active or convalescent COVID-19. V is TRBV18 and J is TRBJ1-6; unclear D gene. Material: peripheral blood. The CDR3 region has the DNA TGTGCCAGCTCATCCGCGGGCCCCTATAATTCACCCCTCCACTTT. Encoded protein: CASSSAGPYNSPLHF.